The clone carrying this T cell receptor beta chain was seen repeatedly, ten times or more. What it recognizes is unknown. From the reads, TCRdb called clonotypes with MiXCR, one entry per CDR3 protein. The sample holds about 260,000 distinct CDR3 sequences, around 15% seen once. Germline V lookup: CDR1 MDHEN, CDR2 SYDVKM. Trimming took 6 bases from V and 5 from J, leaving 2 bases between them. The CDR3 has 9 amino acids. The data derive from a study of T cell repertoires in cytomegalovirus infection. Study conclusions and caveats: The cumulative frequency of public TCR beta families distinguished individuals who carried CMV together with the relevant HLA.

The clonotype comes from a human donor in good health (CMV status not recorded). Some clones in this sample may be carry-over from other donors' samples. The chain combines TRBV28 with TRBJ2-7, with D unresolved. Input material: PBMCs. The CDR3 DNA reads TGTGCCAGCAGAGACGAGCAGTACTTC. Translating it yields CASRDEQYF.